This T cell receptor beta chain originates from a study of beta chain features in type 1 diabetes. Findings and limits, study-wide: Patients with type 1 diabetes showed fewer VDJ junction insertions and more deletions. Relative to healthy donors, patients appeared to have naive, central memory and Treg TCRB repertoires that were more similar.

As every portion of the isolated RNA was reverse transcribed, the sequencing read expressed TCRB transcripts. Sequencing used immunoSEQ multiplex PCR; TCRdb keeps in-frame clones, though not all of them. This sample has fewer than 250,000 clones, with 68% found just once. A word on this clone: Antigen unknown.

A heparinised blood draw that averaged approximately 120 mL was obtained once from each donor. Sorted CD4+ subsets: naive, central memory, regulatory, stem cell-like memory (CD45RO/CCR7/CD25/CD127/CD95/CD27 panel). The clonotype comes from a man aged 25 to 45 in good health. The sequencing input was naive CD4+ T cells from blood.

In DNA, the CDR3 is TGTGCCAGCAGTTCGCTGAACGAGCAGTTCTTC. As protein: CASSSLNEQFF. The chain uses TRBV6-6 and TRBJ2-1; D not certain. This CDR3 has 11 amino acids. Trimming cost V 4 bases and J 10 bases, with 8 bases left between them. CDR1 and CDR2 (germline): MNHNY, SVGAGI (reference sequence).